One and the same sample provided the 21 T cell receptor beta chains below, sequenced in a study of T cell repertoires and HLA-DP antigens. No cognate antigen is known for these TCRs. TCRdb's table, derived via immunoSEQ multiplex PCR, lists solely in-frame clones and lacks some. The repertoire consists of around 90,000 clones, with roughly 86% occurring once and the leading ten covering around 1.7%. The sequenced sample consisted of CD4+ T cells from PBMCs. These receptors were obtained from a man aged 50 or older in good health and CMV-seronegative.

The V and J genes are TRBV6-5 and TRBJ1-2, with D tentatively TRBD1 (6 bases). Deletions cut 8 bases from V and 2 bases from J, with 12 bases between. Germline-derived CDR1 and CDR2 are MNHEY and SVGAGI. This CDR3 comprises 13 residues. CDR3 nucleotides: TGTGCCAGCCGCTCAGGGGTGAACTATGGCTACACCTTC. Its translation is CASRSGVNYGYTF.

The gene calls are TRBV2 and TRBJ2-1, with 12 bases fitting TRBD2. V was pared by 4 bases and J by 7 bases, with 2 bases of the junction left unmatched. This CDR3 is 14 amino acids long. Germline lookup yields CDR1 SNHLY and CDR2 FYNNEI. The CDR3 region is CASSGTSGKNEQFF. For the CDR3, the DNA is TGTGCCAGCAGTGGGACTAGCGGGAAAAATGAGCAGTTCTTC. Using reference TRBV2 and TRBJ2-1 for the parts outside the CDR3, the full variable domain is EPEVTQTPSHQVTQMGQEVILRCVPISNHLYFYWYRQILGQKVEFLVSFYNNEISEKSEIFDDQFSVERPDGSNFTLKIRSTKLEDSAMYFCASSGTSGKNEQFFGPGTRLTVL.

The CDR3 nucleotides are TGTGCCACCGATGAGGGTCCGGGACACCCGAATGAAAAACTGTTTTTT. This encodes CATDEGPGHPNEKLFF. The V gene is TRBV2, the J gene TRBJ1-4, with a possible D match to TRBD1 (6 bases). The germline V and J ends were trimmed by 10 bases and 5 bases, with 23 bases remaining between them. The CDR3 is 16 amino acids. Germline-derived CDR1 and CDR2 are SNHLY and FYNNEI.

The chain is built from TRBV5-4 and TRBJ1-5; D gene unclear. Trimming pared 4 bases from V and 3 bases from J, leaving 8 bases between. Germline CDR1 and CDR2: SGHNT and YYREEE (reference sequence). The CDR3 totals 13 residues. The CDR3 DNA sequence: TGTGCCAGCAGCGGGGATCTCAATCAGCCCCAGCATTTT. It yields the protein CASSGDLNQPQHF.

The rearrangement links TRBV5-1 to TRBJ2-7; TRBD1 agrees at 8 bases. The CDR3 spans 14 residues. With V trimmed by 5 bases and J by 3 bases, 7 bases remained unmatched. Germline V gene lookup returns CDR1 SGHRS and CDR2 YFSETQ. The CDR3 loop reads CASSQTGDVYEQYF. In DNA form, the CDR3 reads TGCGCCAGCAGTCAGACAGGGGATGTCTACGAGCAGTACTTC.

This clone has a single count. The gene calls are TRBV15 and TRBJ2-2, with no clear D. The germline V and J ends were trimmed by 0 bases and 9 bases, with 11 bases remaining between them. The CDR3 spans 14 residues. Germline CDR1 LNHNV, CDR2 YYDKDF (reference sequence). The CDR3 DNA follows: TGTGCCACCAGCAGAGATAGTGGCAGCAGGGAGCTGTTTTTT. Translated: CATSRDSGSRELFF.

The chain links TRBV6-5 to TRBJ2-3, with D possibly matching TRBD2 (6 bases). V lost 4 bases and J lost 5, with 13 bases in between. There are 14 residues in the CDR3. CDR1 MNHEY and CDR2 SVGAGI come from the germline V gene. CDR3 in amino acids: CASSLTSPGDTQYF. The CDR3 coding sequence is TGTGCCAGCAGTTTAACTAGCCCGGGAGATACGCAGTATTTT.

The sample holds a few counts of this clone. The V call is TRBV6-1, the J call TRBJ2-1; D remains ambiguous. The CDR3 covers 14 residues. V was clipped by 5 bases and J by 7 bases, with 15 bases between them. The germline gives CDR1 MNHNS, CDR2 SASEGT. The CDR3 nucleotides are TGTGCCAGCAGTCCGGGCCGCATGACAAATGAGCAGTTCTTC. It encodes CASSPGRMTNEQFF.

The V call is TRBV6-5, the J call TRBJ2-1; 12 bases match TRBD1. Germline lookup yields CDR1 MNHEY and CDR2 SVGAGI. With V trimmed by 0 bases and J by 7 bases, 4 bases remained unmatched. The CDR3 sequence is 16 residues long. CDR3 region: CASSYSGDRGLNEQFF. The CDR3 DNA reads TGTGCCAGCAGTTACTCAGGGGACAGGGGGCTGAATGAGCAGTTCTTC.

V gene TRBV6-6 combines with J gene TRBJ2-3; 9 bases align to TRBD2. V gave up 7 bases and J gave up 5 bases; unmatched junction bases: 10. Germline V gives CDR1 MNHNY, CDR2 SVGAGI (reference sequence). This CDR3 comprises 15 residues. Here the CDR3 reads CASKLAGPRGDTQYF. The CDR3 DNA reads TGTGCCAGCAAGCTAGCGGGACCCCGAGGAGATACGCAGTATTTT.

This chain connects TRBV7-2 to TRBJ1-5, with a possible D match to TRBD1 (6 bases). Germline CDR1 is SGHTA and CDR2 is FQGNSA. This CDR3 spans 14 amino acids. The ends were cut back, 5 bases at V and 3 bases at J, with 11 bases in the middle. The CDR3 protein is CASSGDIDNQPQHF. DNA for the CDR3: TGTGCCAGCAGCGGGGACATCGACAATCAGCCCCAGCATTTT.

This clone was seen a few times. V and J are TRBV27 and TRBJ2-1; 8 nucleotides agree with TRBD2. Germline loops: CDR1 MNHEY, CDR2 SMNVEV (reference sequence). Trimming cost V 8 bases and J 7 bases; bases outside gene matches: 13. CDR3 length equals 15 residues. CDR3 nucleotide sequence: TGTGCCAGCCAACAAGAAAGCGGGAGAAGAAATGAGCAGTTCTTC. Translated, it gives CASQQESGRRNEQFF.

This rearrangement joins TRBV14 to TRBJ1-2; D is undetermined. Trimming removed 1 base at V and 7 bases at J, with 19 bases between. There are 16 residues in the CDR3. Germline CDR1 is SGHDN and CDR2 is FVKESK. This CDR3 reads CASSQAGLVKGGGYTF. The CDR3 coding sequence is TGTGCCAGCAGCCAAGCCGGACTTGTCAAGGGTGGTGGCTACACCTTC.

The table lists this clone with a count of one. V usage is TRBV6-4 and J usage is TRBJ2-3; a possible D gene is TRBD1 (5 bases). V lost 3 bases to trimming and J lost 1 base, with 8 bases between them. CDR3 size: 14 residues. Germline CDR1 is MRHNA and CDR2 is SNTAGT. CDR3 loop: CASSEGVRTDTQYF. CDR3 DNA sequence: TGTGCCAGCAGTGAAGGGGTTCGCACAGATACGCAGTATTTT.

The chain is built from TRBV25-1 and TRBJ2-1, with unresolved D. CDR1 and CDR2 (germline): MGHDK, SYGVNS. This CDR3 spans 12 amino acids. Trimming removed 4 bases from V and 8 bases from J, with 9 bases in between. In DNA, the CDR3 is TGTGCCAGCAGTGCCCCAATGGATGAGCAGTTCTTC. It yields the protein CASSAPMDEQFF.

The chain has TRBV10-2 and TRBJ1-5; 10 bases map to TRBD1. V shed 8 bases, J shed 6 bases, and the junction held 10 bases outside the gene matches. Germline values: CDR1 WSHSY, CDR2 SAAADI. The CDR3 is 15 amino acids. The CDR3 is CASAPLGQGTQPQHF. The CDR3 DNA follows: TGCGCCAGCGCACCCCTGGGACAGGGGACTCAGCCCCAGCATTTT.

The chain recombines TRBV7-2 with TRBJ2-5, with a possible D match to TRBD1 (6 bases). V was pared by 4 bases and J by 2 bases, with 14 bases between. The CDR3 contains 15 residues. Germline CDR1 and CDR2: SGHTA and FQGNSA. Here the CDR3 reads CASSSPARGQETQYF. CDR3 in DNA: TGTGCCAGCAGCTCCCCCGCCAGGGGTCAAGAGACCCAGTACTTC.

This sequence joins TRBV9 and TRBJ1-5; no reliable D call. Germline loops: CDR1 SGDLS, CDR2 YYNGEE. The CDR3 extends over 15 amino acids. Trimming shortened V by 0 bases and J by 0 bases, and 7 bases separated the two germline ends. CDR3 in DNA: TGTGCCAGCAGCGTAGGTCAGGCTAGCAATCAGCCCCAGCATTTT. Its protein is CASSVGQASNQPQHF.

The CDR3 region is CASSLLGGRAGTEAFF. As DNA, the CDR3 is TGTGCCAGCAGCTTATTAGGAGGCCGGGCTGGCACTGAAGCTTTCTTT. This rearrangement joins TRBV7-3 to TRBJ1-1; D is unclear. CDR3 length equals 16 residues. V was clipped by 2 bases and J by 4 bases, with 17 bases between them. Germline V gene sequence: CDR1 SGHTA, CDR2 FQGTGA.

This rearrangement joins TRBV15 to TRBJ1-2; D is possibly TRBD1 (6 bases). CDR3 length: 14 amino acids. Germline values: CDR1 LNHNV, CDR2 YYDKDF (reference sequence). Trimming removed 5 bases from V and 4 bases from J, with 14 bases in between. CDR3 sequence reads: CATSSLDSSYGYTF. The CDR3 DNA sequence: TGTGCCACCAGCTCATTGGACAGTTCCTATGGCTACACCTTC.

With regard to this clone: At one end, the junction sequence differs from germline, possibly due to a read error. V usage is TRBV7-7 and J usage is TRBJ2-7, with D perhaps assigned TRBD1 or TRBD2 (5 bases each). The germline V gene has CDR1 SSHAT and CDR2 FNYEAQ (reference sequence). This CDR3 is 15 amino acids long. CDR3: CASSLEAGPGYEQYF. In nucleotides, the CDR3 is TGTGCTAGCAGCTTAGAGGCAGGGCCGGGGTACGAGCAGTACTTC. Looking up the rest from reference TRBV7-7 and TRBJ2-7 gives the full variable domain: GAGVSQSPRYKVTKRGQDVTLRCDPISSHATLYWYQQALGQGPEFLTYFNYEAQPDKSGLPSDRFSAERPEGSISTLTIQRTEQRDSAMYRCASSLEAGPGYEQYFGPGTRLTVT.